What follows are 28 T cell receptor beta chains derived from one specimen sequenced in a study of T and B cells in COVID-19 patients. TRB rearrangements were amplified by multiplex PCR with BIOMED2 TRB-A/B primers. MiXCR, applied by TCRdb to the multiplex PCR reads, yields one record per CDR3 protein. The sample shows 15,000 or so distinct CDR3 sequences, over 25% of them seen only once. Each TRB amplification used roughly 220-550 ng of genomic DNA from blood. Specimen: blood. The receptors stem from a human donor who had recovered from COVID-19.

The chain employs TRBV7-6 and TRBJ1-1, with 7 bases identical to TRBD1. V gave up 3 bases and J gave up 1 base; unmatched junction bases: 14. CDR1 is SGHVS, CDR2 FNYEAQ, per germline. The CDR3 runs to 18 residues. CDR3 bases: TGTGCCAGCAGCTTGACGCTAGGGGGCGCGGGGGCGAACACTGAAGCTTTCTTT. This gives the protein CASSLTLGGAGANTEAFF.

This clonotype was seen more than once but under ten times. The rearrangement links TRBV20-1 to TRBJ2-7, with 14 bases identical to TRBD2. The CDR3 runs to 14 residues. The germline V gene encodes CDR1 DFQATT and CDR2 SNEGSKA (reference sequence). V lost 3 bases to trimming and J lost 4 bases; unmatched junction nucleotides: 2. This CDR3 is CSARGTSGSYEQYF. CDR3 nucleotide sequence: TGCAGTGCTAGGGGGACTAGCGGGAGTTACGAGCAGTACTTC.

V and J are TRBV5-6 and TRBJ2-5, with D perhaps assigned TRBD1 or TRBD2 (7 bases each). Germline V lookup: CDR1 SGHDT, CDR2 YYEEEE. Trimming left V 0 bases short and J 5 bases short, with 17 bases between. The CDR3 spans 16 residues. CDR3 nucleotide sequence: TGTGCCAGCAGCTTGGGGGGGGGACAGTACCTGGAGACCCAGTACTTC. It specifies CASSLGGGQYLETQYF.

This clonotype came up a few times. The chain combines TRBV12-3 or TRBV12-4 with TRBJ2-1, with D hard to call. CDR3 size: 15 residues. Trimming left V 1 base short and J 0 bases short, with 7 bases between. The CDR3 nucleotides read TGTGCCAGCAGTTTAGGAGAGAGCTCCTACAATGAGCAGTTCTTC. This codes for CASSLGESSYNEQFF.

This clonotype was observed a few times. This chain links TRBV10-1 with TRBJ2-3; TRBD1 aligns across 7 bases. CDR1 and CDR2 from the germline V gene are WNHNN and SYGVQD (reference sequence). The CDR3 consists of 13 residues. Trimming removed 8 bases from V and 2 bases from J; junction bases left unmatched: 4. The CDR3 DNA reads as TGCGCCAGCGGGGACAGCTCCACAGATACGCAGTATTTT. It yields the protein CASGDSSTDTQYF.

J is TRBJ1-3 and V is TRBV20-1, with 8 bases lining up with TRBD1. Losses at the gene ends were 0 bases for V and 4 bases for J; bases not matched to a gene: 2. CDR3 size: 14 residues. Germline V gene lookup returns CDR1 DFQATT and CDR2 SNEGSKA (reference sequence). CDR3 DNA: TGCAGTGCTAGAGAGCCAGGGGGCGGAAACACCATATATTTT. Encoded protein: CSAREPGGGNTIYF.

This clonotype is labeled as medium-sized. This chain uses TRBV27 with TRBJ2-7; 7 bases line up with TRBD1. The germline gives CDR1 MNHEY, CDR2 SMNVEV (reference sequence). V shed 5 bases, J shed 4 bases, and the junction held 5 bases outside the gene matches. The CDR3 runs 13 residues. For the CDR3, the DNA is TGTGCCAGCAGTCTCCGGGGACAGTACGAGCAGTACTTC. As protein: CASSLRGQYEQYF.

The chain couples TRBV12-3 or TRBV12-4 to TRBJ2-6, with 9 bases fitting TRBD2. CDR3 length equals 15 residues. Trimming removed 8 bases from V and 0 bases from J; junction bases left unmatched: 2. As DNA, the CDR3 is TGTGCCAGCGGGCGGGGGGGCTCTGGGGCCAACGTCCTGACTTTC. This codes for CASGRGGSGANVLTF.

The CDR3 is CASSLAVADTQYF. For the CDR3, the DNA is TGCGCCAGCAGCTTGGCCGTAGCAGATACGCAGTATTTT. The V and J genes are TRBV5-1 and TRBJ2-3; D remains unclear. CDR3 size: 13 residues. Germline V gene sequence: CDR1 SGHRS, CDR2 YFSETQ. V was clipped by 0 bases and J by 4 bases, with 6 bases between them.

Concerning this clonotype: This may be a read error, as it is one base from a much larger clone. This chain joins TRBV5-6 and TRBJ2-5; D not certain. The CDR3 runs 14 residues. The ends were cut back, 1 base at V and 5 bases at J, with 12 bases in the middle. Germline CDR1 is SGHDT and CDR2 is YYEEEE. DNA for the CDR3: TGTGCCAGCAGCTTGTGGCAGCTAAGGGAGACCCAGTACTTC. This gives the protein CASSLWQLRETQYF.

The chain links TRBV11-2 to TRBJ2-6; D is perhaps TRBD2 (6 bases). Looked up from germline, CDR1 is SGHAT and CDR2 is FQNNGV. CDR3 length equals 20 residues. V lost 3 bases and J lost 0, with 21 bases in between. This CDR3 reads CASSLEWAGIQISGANVLTF. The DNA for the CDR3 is TGTGCCAGCAGCTTGGAATGGGCGGGGATACAAATCTCTGGGGCCAACGTCCTGACTTTC.

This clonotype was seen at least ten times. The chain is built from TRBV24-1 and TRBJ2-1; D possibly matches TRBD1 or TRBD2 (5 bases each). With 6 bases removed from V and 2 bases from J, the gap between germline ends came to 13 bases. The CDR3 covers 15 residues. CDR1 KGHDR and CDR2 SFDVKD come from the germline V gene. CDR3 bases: TGTGCCACCAGTCACCGGGACGTGCCCTACAATGAGCAGTTCTTC. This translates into CATSHRDVPYNEQFF.

For the CDR3, the DNA is TGTGCCAGCAGCCTTACCGCTACAGGGGATCAGCCCCAGCATTTT. Translating gives CASSLTATGDQPQHF. The chain links TRBV6-6 to TRBJ1-5; 7 bases map to TRBD1. CDR3 size: 15 residues. V lost 6 bases to trimming and J lost 5 bases; unmatched junction nucleotides: 10. The germline gives CDR1 MNHNY, CDR2 SVGAGI (reference sequence).

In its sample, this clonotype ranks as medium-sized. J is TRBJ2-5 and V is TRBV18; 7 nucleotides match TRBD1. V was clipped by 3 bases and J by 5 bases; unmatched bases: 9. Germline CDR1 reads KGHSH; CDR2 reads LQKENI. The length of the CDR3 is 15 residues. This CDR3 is CASSPLGTAGETQYF. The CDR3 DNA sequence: TGTGCCAGCTCACCTCTCGGGACAGCCGGGGAGACCCAGTACTTC.

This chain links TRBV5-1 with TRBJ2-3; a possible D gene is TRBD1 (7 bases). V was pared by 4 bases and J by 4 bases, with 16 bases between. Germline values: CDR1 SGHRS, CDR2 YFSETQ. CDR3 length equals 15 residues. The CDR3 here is CASSRLEGAPDTQYF. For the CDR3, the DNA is TGCGCCAGCAGCAGACTGGAGGGGGCCCCAGATACGCAGTATTTT.

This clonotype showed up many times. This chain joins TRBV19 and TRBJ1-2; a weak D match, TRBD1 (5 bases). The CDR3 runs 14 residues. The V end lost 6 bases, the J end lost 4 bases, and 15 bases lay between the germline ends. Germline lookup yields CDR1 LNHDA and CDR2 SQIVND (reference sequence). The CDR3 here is CASRGPGGSYGYTF. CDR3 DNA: TGTGCCAGTAGGGGCCCGGGGGGTAGCTATGGCTACACCTTC.

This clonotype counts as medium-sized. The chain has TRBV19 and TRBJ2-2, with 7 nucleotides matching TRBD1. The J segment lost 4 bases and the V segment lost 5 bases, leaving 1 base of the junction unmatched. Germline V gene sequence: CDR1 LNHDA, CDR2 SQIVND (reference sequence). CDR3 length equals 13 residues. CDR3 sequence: CASSRQGTGELFF. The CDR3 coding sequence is TGTGCCAGTAGTCGACAGGGCACCGGGGAGCTGTTTTTT.

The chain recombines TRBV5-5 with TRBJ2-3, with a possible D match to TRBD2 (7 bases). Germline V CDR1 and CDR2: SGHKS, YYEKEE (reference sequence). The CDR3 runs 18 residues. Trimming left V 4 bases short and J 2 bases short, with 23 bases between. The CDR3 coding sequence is TGTGCCAGCAGCCGGGATGATCGGGGGGCGCTACACACAGATACGCAGTATTTT. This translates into CASSRDDRGALHTDTQYF.

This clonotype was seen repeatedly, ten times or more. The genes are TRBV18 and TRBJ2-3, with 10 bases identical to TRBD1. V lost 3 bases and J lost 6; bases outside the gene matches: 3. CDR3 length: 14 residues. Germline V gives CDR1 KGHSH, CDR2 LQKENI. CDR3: CASSPGTGADTQYF. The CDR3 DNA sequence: TGTGCCAGCTCACCGGGGACAGGGGCGGATACGCAGTATTTT.

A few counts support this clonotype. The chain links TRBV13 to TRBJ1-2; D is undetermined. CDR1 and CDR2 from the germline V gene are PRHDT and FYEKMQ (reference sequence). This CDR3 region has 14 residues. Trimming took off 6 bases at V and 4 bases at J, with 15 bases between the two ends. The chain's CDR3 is CASSSSVEVYGYTF. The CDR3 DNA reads TGTGCCAGCAGTAGTTCGGTGGAGGTCTATGGCTACACCTTC.

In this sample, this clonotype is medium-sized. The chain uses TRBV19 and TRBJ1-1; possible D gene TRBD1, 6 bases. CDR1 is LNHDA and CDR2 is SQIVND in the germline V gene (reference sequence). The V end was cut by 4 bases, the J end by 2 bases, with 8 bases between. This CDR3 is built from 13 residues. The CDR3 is CASSKTGNTEAFF. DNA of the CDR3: TGTGCCAGTAGTAAGACAGGTAACACTGAAGCTTTCTTT.

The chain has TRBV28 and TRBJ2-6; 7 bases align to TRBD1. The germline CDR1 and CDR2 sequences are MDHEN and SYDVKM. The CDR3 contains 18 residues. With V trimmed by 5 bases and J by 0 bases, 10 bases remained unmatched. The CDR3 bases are TGTGCCAGCAGTAACCCGACAGGGAGTATCTCTGGGGCCAACGTCCTGACTTTC. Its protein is CASSNPTGSISGANVLTF.

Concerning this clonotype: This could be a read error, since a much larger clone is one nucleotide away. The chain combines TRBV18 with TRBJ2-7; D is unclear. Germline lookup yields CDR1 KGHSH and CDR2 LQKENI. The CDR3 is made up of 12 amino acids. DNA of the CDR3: TGTGCCAGCTCAACACCTGGCCACGAGCAGTACTTC. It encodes CASSTPGHEQYF.

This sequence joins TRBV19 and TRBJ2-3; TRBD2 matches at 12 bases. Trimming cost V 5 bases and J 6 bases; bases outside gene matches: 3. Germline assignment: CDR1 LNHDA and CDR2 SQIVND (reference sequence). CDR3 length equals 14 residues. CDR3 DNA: TGTGCCAGTAGTCCAGGACTAGCGGGGGATACGCAGTATTTT. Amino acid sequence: CASSPGLAGDTQYF.

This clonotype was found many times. As DNA, the CDR3 is TGTGCCAGCGGGTTTGAGCAGTACTTC. Its translation: CASGFEQYF. The rearrangement links TRBV27 to TRBJ2-7; D is uncertain. CDR1 MNHEY and CDR2 SMNVEV come from the germline V gene (reference sequence). The V gene lost 8 bases and the J gene lost 7 bases, with 6 bases spanning the gap. CDR3 size: 9 residues.

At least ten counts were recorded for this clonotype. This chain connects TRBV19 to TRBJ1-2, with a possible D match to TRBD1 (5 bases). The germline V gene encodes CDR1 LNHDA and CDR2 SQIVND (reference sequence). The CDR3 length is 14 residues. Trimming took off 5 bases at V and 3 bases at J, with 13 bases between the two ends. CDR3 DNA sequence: TGTGCCAGTAGTCTGAAGGGGCGCGACTATGGCTACACCTTC. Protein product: CASSLKGRDYGYTF.

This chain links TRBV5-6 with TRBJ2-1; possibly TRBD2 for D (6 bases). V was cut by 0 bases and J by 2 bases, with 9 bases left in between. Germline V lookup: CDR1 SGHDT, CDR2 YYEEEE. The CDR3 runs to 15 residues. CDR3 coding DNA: TGTGCCAGCAGCTTGGGCGGGATCACCTACAATGAGCAGTTCTTC. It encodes CASSLGGITYNEQFF.

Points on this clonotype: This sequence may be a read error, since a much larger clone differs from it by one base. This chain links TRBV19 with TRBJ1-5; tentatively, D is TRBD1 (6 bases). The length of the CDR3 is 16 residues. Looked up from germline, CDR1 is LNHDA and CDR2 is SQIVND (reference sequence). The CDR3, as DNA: TGTGCCAGTCGTATAGGGGGGCTGGGGGCCAATCAGCCCCAGCATTTT. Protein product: CASRIGGLGANQPQHF.